This T cell receptor (beta chain) is drawn from a study of read filtering for tumor transcriptome and immune sequencing. Across the whole study: DNase treatment preceded whole-transcriptome library preparation. RNA-seq yielded only roughly 75 to 1,400 TCR reads, IR-seq about 3.5 to 10.27 million.

Deletions cut 4 bases from V and 8 bases from J, with 6 bases between. The germline V gene encodes CDR1 LNHDA and CDR2 SQIVND (reference sequence). The CDR3 spans 11 residues. This library used roughly 370 ng RNA and molecular barcoded adaptors spanning alpha/delta and beta/gamma chains. TCRdb reanalysed the reads using MiXCR and keeps one entry per CDR3 protein. The data hold 100,000 to 150,000 distinct CDR3 sequences, with 10% to 15% observed a single time. Study-wide results and limits: In IR-seq, single-read clonotypes were about 80% of clonotypes but around 3.4% of reads.

On this clonotype itself: Its specificity is unknown.

The specimen sequenced was a population of CD138-negative cells sorted from bone marrow. This chain joins TRBV19 and TRBJ1-5; D unclear. The clonotype comes from a donor over 35 with multiple myeloma. The CDR3 sequence: CASSRGEPQHF. Written as DNA, the CDR3 is TGTGCCAGTAGTAGGGGTGAGCCCCAGCATTTT.